A selection of T cell receptor beta chains follows, all from one sample in a study of T cell responses to AZD1222 COVID-19 vaccine. Clones were sequenced by immunoSEQ multiplex PCR, and TCRdb holds only the in-frame ones, with some missing. The repertoire has over 110,000 clones, about 92% of them found once; the top ten carry around 3%. The sample was peripheral blood, taken on day 0 of AZD1222 vaccination. The receptor set was obtained from an adult in good health. The CDR3 runs from the conserved cysteine through the conserved F or W. The order of the fields is V gene, J gene, CDR3 protein.

TRBV4-2,TRBJ2-1,CASSQGGGRFF
TRBV14,TRBJ2-7,CASSQVWQREQYF
TRBV4-2,TRBJ2-1,CASSQDEDWYEQFF
TRBV7-9,TRBJ1-1,CASSFKNGPETEAFF
TRBV30,TRBJ1-2,CAWSDSPGIYGYTF
TRBV4-2,TRBJ1-1,CASSQGRNTEAFF
TRBV18,TRBJ1-5,CASSPGQGNQPQHF
TRBV6-4,TRBJ1-1,CASSDGQNTEAFF
TRBV7-8,TRBJ2-1,CASSLNELQNEQFF
TRBV6-5,TRBJ2-7,CASSYSVSYEQYF
TRBV28,TRBJ2-4,CASSDPTGVNYIQYF
TRBV11-3,TRBJ2-3,CASSSGLALTDTQYF
TRBV7-2,TRBJ2-3,CASSYQMNTDTQYF
TRBV11-2,TRBJ2-2,CASSSGVLMRGNTGELFF
TRBV4-2,TRBJ1-4,CASSRDTATNEKLFF
TRBV2,TRBJ1-1,CASSSDRENTEAFF
TRBV7-6,TRBJ2-5,CASTSGAETQYF
TRBV7-9,TRBJ2-3,CASSTKYRVTDTQYF
TRBV18,TRBJ1-2,CASSPDRGGSYGYTF
TRBV27,TRBJ2-1,CATRQGAGNEQFF